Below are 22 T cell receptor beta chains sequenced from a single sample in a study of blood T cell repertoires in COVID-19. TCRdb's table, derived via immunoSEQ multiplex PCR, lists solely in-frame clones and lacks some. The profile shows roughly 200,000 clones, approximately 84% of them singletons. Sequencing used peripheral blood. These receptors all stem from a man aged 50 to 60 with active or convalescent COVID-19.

The DNA for the CDR3 is TGTGCCAGCAGTGAGGACAGGGGGTATGTGACCCAGTACTTC. This gives the protein CASSEDRGYVTQYF. This chain uses TRBV6-1 with TRBJ2-5; 10 nucleotides agree with TRBD1. J gave up 7 bases and V 3 bases, and 5 bases lay outside the gene matches. The CDR3 is 14 amino acids. Germline V gene sequence: CDR1 MNHNS, CDR2 SASEGT.

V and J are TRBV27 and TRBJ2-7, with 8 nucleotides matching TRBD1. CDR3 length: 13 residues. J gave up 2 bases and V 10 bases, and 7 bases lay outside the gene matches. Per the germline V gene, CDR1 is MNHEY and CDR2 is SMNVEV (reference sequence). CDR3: CATRTGWAYEQYF. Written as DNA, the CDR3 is TGTGCCACCCGGACAGGGTGGGCCTACGAGCAGTACTTC.

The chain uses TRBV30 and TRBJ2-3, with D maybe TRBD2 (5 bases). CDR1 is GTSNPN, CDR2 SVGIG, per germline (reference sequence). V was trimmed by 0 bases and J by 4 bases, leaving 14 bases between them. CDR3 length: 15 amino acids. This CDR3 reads CAWSVQGSSADTQYF. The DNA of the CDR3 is TGTGCCTGGAGTGTACAAGGGAGTAGCGCAGATACGCAGTATTTT. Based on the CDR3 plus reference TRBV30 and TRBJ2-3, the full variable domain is SQTIHQWPATLVQPVGSPLSLECTVEGTSNPNLYWYRQAAGRGLQLLFYSVGIGQISSEVPQNLSASRPQDRQFILSSKKLLLSDSGFYLCAWSVQGSSADTQYFGPGTRLTVL.

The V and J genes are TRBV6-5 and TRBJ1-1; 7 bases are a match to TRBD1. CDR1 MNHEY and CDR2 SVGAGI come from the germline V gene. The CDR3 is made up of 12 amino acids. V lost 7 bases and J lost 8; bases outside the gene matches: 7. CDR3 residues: CASNYRGMEAFF. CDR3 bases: TGTGCCAGCAACTACAGGGGTATGGAAGCTTTCTTT.

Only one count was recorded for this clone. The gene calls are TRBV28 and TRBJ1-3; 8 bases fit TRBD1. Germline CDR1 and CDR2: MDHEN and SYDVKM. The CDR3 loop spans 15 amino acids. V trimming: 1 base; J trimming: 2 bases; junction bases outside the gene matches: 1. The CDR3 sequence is CASSLLQGAGNTIYF. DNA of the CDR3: TGTGCCAGCAGTTTATTACAGGGGGCTGGAAACACCATATATTTT.

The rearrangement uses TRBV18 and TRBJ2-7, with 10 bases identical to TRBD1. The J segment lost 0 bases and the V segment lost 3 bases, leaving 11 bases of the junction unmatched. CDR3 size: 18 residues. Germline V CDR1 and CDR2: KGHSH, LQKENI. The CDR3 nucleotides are TGTGCCAGCTCACCCCCCCGGGACAGGGGCCTGAGCTCCTACGAGCAGTACTTC. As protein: CASSPPRDRGLSSYEQYF.

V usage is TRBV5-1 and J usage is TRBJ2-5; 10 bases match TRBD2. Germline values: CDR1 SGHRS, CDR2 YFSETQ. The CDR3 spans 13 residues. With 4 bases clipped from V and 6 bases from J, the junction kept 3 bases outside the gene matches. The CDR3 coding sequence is TGCGCCAGCAGCCTAGCGGGGGAAAAGACCCAGTACTTC. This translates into CASSLAGEKTQYF.

CDR3 loop: CAWSSGTGDYGYTF. The CDR3 DNA reads TGTGCCTGGAGTTCCGGGACAGGGGACTATGGCTACACCTTC. The chain couples TRBV30 to TRBJ1-2, with TRBD1 identical over 10 bases. The CDR3 consists of 14 residues. V trimming: 2 bases; J trimming: 3 bases; junction bases outside the gene matches: 3. Germline CDR1 is GTSNPN and CDR2 is SVGIG (reference sequence). The full variable domain, completed using reference TRBV30 and TRBJ1-2, is SQTIHQWPATLVQPVGSPLSLECTVEGTSNPNLYWYRQAAGRGLQLLFYSVGIGQISSEVPQNLSASRPQDRQFILSSKKLLLSDSGFYLCAWSSGTGDYGYTFGSGTRLTVV.

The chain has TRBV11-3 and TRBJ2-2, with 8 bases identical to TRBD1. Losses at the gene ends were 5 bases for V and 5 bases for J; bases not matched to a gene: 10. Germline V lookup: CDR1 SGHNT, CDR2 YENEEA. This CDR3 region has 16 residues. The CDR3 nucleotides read TGTGCCAGCAGCAACACCCGGACAGGGCCTACCGGGGAGCTGTTTTTT. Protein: CASSNTRTGPTGELFF.

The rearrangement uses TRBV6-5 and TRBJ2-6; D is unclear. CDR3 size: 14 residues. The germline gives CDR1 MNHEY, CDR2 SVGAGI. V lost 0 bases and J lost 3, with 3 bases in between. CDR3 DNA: TGTGCCAGCAGTTACTCGAGTGGGGCCAACGTCCTGACTTTC. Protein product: CASSYSSGANVLTF.

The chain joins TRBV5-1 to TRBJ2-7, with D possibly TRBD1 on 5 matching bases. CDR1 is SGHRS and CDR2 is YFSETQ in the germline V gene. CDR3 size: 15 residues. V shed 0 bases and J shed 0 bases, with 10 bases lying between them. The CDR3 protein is CASSLVQGGSYEQYF. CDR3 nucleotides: TGCGCCAGCAGCTTGGTGCAGGGCGGCTCCTACGAGCAGTACTTC.

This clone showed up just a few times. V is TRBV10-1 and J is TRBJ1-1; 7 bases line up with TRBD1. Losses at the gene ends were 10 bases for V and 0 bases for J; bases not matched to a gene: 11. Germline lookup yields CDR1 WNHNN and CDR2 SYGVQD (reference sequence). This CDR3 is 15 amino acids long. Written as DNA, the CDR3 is TGCGCCACCGATGACGGGACAGAGTTGAACACTGAAGCTTTCTTT. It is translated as CATDDGTELNTEAFF.

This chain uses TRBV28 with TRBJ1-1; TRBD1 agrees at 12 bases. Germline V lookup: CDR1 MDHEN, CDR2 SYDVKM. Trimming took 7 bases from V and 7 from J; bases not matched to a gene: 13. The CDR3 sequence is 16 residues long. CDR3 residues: CASTGFGGQGAGEAFF. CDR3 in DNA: TGTGCCAGCACGGGGTTCGGGGGACAGGGGGCTGGTGAAGCTTTCTTT.

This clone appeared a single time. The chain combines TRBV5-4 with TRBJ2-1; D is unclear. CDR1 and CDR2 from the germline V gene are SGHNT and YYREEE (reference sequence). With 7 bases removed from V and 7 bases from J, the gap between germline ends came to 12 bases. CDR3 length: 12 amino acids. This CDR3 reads CASVGGANEQFF. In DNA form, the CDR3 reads TGTGCCAGCGTAGGCGGTGCGAATGAGCAGTTCTTC. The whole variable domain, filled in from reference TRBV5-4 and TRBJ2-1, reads ETGVTQSPTHLIKTRGQQVTLRCSSQSGHNTVSWYQQALGQGPQFIFQYYREEENGRGNFPPRFSGLQFPNYSSELNVNALELDDSALYLCASVGGANEQFFGPGTRLTVL.

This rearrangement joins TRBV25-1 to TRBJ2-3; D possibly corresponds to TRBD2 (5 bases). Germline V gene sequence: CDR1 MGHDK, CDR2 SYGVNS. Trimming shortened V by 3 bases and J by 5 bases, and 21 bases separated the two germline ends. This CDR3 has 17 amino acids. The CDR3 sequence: CASSDRTASFNLDTQYF. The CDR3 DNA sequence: TGTGCCAGCAGTGATCGCACGGCTAGCTTTAATTTAGATACGCAGTATTTT.

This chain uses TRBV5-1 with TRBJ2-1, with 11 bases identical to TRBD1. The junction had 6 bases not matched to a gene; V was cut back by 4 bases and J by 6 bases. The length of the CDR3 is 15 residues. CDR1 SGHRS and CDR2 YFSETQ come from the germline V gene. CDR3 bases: TGCGCCAGCAGCCCGGGACAGGGGGGCTTCAATGAGCAGTTCTTC. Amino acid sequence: CASSPGQGGFNEQFF.

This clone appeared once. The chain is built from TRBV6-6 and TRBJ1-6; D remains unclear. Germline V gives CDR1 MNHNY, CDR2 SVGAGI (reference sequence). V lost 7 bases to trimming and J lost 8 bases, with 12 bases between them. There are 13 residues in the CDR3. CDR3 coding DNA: TGTGCCAGCACCCCTACGCGTGATTCACCCCTCCACTTT. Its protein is CASTPTRDSPLHF.

Written as DNA, the CDR3 is TGCGCCAGCAGCGCTGGACTAGCAGGGGGCACAGATACGCAGTATTTT. Amino acids: CASSAGLAGGTDTQYF. This chain links TRBV5-1 with TRBJ2-3; TRBD2 matches at 8 bases. The V and J ends lost 4 bases and 1 base, in that order; junction bases with no gene match: 8. CDR1 and CDR2 from the germline V gene are SGHRS and YFSETQ. The CDR3 sequence is 16 residues long.

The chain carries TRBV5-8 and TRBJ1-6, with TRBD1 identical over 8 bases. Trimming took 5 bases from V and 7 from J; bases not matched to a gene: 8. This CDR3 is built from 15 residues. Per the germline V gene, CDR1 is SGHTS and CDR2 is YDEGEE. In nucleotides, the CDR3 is TGTGCCAGCAGTTGGCGTGACAGGGGAAATTCACCCCTCCACTTT. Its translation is CASSWRDRGNSPLHF.

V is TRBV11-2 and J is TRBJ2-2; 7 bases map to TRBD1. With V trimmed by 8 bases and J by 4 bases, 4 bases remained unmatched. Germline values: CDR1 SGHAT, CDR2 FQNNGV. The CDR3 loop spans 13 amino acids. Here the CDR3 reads CASGHRGTGELFF. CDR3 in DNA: TGTGCCAGCGGTCACAGGGGCACCGGGGAGCTGTTTTTT.

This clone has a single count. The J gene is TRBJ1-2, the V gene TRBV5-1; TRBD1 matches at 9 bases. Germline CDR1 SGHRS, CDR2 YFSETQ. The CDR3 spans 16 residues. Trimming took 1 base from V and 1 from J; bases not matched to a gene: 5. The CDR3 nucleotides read TGCGCCAGCAGCTTGAAGACAGGGGGACATAACTATGGCTACACCTTC. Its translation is CASSLKTGGHNYGYTF.

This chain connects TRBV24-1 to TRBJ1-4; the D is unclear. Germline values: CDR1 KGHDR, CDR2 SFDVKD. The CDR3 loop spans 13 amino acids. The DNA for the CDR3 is TGTGCTGTTCCCCACTTTCTTAATGAAAAACTGTTTTTT. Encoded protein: CAVPHFLNEKLFF.